A single T cell receptor beta chain is shown here with its context. The data belong to a study of Ad26.COV2.S vaccination and SARS-CoV-2 variants. Background on the study: Doses of Ad26.COV2.S were injected into muscle once or twice, 56 days apart.

The treatment denotes: about 20 received Ad26.COV2.S at low or high dose, single or two shots; about 5 received placebo; per-sample allocation not given. Following the first vaccine or placebo injection, samples were taken on day 63. Sequencing used immunoSEQ multiplex PCR; TCRdb keeps in-frame clones, though not all of them. The sample has about 350,000 clones; approximately 85% are singletons. The receptor was isolated from a person between 18 and 65 years old who received the Ad26.COV2.S COVID-19 vaccine or a placebo. The material sequenced was peripheral blood, taken in a trial of Ad26.COV2.S vaccine versus placebo.

CDR3 protein: CASTGRGPQHF. CDR3 nucleotide sequence: TGTGCCAGCACAGGCCGTGGGCCCCAGCATTTT. The chain employs TRBV19 and TRBJ1-5; maybe TRBD1 (5 bases). Germline V gene lookup returns CDR1 LNHDA and CDR2 SQIVND (reference sequence). V lost 9 bases to trimming and J lost 9 bases, with 12 bases between them. This CDR3 has 11 amino acids.